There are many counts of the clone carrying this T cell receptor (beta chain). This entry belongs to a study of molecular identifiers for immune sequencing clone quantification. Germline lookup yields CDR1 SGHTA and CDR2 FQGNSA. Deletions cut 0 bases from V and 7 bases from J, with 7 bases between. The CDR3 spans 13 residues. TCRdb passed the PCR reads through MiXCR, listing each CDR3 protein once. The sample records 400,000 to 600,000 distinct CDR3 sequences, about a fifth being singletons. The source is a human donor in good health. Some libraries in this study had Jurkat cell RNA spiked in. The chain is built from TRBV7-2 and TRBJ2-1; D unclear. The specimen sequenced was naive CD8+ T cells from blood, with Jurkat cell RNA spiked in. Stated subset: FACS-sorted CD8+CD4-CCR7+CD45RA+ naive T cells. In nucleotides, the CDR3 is TGTGCCAGCAGCTTAGCGATGGGTAATGAGCAGTTCTTC. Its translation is CASSLAMGNEQFF.